These 9 T cell receptor beta chains were all obtained from the same sample, sequenced in a study of blood T cell repertoires in COVID-19. Profiled with immunoSEQ multiplex PCR; TCRdb holds only in-frame clones, not every one. The table includes 75,000 to 80,000 clones, around 89% detected once. The sample was peripheral blood. These receptors originate from a human donor in a cohort sampled during active COVID-19.

In this sample, this clone turned up once. The chain combines TRBV27 with TRBJ2-1; possible D gene TRBD2, 5 bases. The length of the CDR3 is 14 residues. V gave up 7 bases and J gave up 1 base, with 11 bases separating them. The germline gives CDR1 MNHEY, CDR2 SMNVEV (reference sequence). The CDR3 sequence: CASNPRESYNEQFF. The CDR3 coding sequence is TGTGCCAGCAACCCTCGGGAATCCTACAATGAGCAGTTCTTC.

The V and J genes are TRBV27 and TRBJ2-3; the match to TRBD2 covers 14 bases. Germline V gives CDR1 MNHEY, CDR2 SMNVEV (reference sequence). This CDR3 region has 17 residues. Trimming at V came to 5 bases and at J to 3 bases, leaving 7 bases not matched to a gene. Written as DNA, the CDR3 is TGTGCCAGCAGTAAACCCGGGACTAGCGGGAGAACAGATACGCAGTATTTT. Its translation is CASSKPGTSGRTDTQYF.

A single count supports this clone. The J gene is TRBJ2-3, the V gene TRBV27; D unclear. Germline assignment: CDR1 MNHEY and CDR2 SMNVEV (reference sequence). The CDR3 has 12 amino acids. V was pared by 6 bases and J by 2 bases, with 6 bases between. DNA for the CDR3: TGTGCCAGCAGAACTATCACAGATACGCAGTATTTT. Protein: CASRTITDTQYF.

This clone was recorded once. This chain joins TRBV28 and TRBJ2-1; TRBD2 matches 9 bases. V shed 2 bases, J shed 13 bases, and the junction held 6 bases outside the gene matches. This CDR3 is built from 13 residues. Germline CDR1 reads MDHEN; CDR2 reads SYDVKM. CDR3 sequence reads: CASSLTKRGEQFF. CDR3 coding DNA: TGTGCCAGCAGTTTAACGAAGCGGGGGGAACAGTTCTTC.

V usage is TRBV3-1 (or the pseudogene TRBV3-2) and J usage is TRBJ2-5; 15 bases line up with TRBD2. Germline CDR1 is LGHDT and CDR2 is YNNKEL (reference sequence). V lost 2 bases to trimming and J lost 4 bases; unmatched junction nucleotides: 17. This CDR3 is 21 amino acids long. The CDR3 loop reads CASSQPTTQSRGLAGGETQYF. The DNA of the CDR3 is TGTGCCAGCAGCCAACCTACAACCCAGTCCCGGGGACTAGCGGGGGGAGAGACCCAGTACTTC.

The chain joins TRBV5-8 to TRBJ1-1, with D perhaps TRBD1 (6 bases). CDR1 is SGHTS and CDR2 is YDEGEE in the germline V gene. Deletions cut 4 bases from V and 3 bases from J, with 22 bases between. The CDR3 extends over 17 amino acids. The CDR3 DNA follows: TGTGCCAGCAGCCGACCGTGGGTGGGGGCATATTACACTGAAGCTTTCTTT. This codes for CASSRPWVGAYYTEAFF.

The sample holds a few counts of this clone. The V gene is TRBV18, the J gene TRBJ2-2; tentatively, D is TRBD2 (5 bases). V shed 0 bases and J shed 5 bases, with 7 bases lying between them. The CDR3 contains 14 residues. Germline CDR1 and CDR2: KGHSH and LQKENI. Here the CDR3 reads CASSPPPGTGELFF. In nucleotides, the CDR3 is TGTGCCAGCTCACCACCGCCGGGAACCGGGGAGCTGTTTTTT.

In this sample, this clone turned up a few times. The V gene is TRBV27, the J gene TRBJ2-1; D is possibly TRBD1 (6 bases). CDR1 is MNHEY and CDR2 is SMNVEV in the germline V gene (reference sequence). Trimming removed 10 bases at V and 0 bases at J, with 16 bases between. The CDR3 loop spans 15 amino acids. This chain's CDR3 is CATSTSRGSYNEQFF. For the CDR3, the DNA is TGTGCCACTTCGACTTCCAGGGGCTCCTACAATGAGCAGTTCTTC.

The J gene is TRBJ2-7, the V gene TRBV7-8, with 9 bases identical to TRBD1. CDR1 is SGHVS, CDR2 FQNEAQ, per germline. The CDR3 is 15 residues long. V was clipped by 0 bases and J by 8 bases; unmatched bases: 8. The CDR3 loop reads CASSLANRGRDQQYF. DNA of the CDR3: TGTGCCAGCAGCTTAGCTAACAGGGGGCGCGATCAGCAGTACTTC.